The 28 T cell receptor beta chains presented below share a single source sample, sequenced in a study of T cells in pancreatic ductal adenocarcinoma. Sequencing used immunoSEQ multiplex PCR; TCRdb keeps in-frame clones, though not all of them. The repertoire holds 11,000 or so clones, 70% to 90% seen once, with 18% in the top ten. Surgery without prior neoadjuvant therapy was the treatment of the selected pancreatic ductal adenocarcinoma patients. The sample was PBMCs. These receptors were obtained from a human donor with pancreatic ductal adenocarcinoma.

The rearrangement links TRBV9 to TRBJ2-1, with 9 bases aligning to TRBD2. V shed 4 bases, J shed 3 bases, and the junction held 5 bases outside the gene matches. In germline, CDR1 is SGDLS, CDR2 YYNGEE. The CDR3 consists of 15 residues. The CDR3 is CASSPTSGNYNEQFF. The CDR3, as DNA: TGTGCCAGCAGCCCGACTAGCGGTAACTACAATGAGCAGTTCTTC. Drawing the rest from reference TRBV9 and TRBJ2-1, the complete variable domain is DSGVTQTPKHLITATGQRVTLRCSPRSGDLSVYWYQQSLDQGLQFLIQYYNGEERAKGNILERFSAQQFPDLHSELNLSSLELGDSALYFCASSPTSGNYNEQFFGPGTRLTVL.

The chain is built from TRBV7-9 and TRBJ2-5; D ambiguous. The CDR3 consists of 17 residues. With 0 bases removed from V and 1 base from J, the gap between germline ends came to 15 bases. The germline gives CDR1 SEHNR, CDR2 FQNEAQ (reference sequence). The CDR3 is CASSLAGSQYTQETQYF. In DNA form, the CDR3 reads TGTGCCAGCAGCTTAGCTGGCTCACAATATACCCAAGAGACCCAGTACTTC.

This chain joins TRBV7-9 and TRBJ2-1, with D hard to call. V was trimmed by 10 bases and J by 0 bases, leaving 13 bases between them. This CDR3 is 14 amino acids long. Germline-derived CDR1 and CDR2 are SEHNR and FQNEAQ (reference sequence). Here the CDR3 reads CAIPTRSSYNEQFF. In DNA form, the CDR3 reads TGTGCCATTCCAACCCGGAGCTCCTACAATGAGCAGTTCTTC.

This sequence joins TRBV30 and TRBJ2-6; TRBD1 aligns across 9 bases. The CDR3 totals 16 residues. Germline-derived CDR1 and CDR2 are GTSNPN and SVGIG (reference sequence). With V trimmed by 5 bases and J by 4 bases, 9 bases remained unmatched. This chain's CDR3 is CAWSLTGGTGANVLTF. As DNA, the CDR3 is TGTGCCTGGTCACTTACAGGGGGCACCGGGGCCAACGTCCTGACTTTC.

CDR3 in amino acids: CATGGIEETQYF. The CDR3 DNA reads TGTGCCACGGGGGGGATAGAAGAGACCCAGTACTTC. This chain joins TRBV6-5 and TRBJ2-5, with 8 bases aligning to TRBD2. The CDR3 contains 12 residues. V was pared by 10 bases and J by 3 bases, with 4 bases of the junction left unmatched. Per the germline V gene, CDR1 is MNHEY and CDR2 is SVGAGI.

V gene TRBV5-6 combines with J gene TRBJ2-3, with TRBD1 matching 8 bases. The CDR3 length is 14 residues. J gave up 1 base and V 5 bases, and 3 bases lay outside the gene matches. Germline lookup yields CDR1 SGHDT and CDR2 YYEEEE. CDR3 DNA sequence: TGTGCCAGCAGAACAGGGGGAGGCACAGATACGCAGTATTTT. Translation gives CASRTGGGTDTQYF.

The chain carries TRBV6-6 and TRBJ1-4, with D unresolved. The germline gives CDR1 MNHNY, CDR2 SVGAGI (reference sequence). The CDR3 sequence is 12 residues long. Trimming pared 5 bases from V and 5 bases from J, leaving 6 bases between. The CDR3 sequence: CASSRVNEKLFF. The CDR3 coding sequence is TGTGCCAGCAGTAGGGTAAATGAAAAACTGTTTTTT.

V is TRBV7-2 and J is TRBJ2-1; 7 nucleotides line up with TRBD1. CDR1 and CDR2 (germline): SGHTA, FQGNSA. CDR3 length equals 11 residues. Trimming at V came to 5 bases and at J to 14 bases, leaving 6 bases not matched to a gene. The CDR3 sequence is CASSVDRPEFF. The CDR3 DNA reads TGTGCCAGCAGCGTGGACAGGCCAGAGTTCTTC.

This sequence joins TRBV11-3 and TRBJ2-1; D perhaps matches TRBD2 (6 bases). Germline V gene lookup returns CDR1 SGHNT and CDR2 YENEEA. This CDR3 is 15 amino acids long. V lost 8 bases and J 8 bases, leaving 22 bases between the germline ends. The CDR3 bases are TGTGCCAGCGCCCGGGGAACGGGAGTGAGCGATGAGCAGTTCTTC. Its protein is CASARGTGVSDEQFF.

Here the CDR3 DNA reads TGTGCCAGCAGCGATAGCGGGGGCCCCTACAATGAGCAGTTCTTC. This gives the protein CASSDSGGPYNEQFF. The chain couples TRBV9 to TRBJ2-1; 9 nucleotides agree with TRBD2. V dropped 3 bases and J dropped 2; count of bases not matched to a gene: 3. The length of the CDR3 is 15 residues. Germline assignment: CDR1 SGDLS and CDR2 YYNGEE.

V is TRBV25-1 and J is TRBJ1-2; 7 nucleotides line up with TRBD1. The CDR3 covers 15 residues. J gave up 6 bases and V 1 base, and 8 bases lay outside the gene matches. Germline CDR1 and CDR2: MGHDK and SYGVNS. This CDR3 reads CASSESPTGTNGYTF. The CDR3 nucleotides are TGTGCCAGCAGTGAATCCCCGACAGGGACCAATGGCTACACCTTC.

This rearrangement joins TRBV2 to TRBJ2-6; D might be TRBD2 (5 bases). CDR1 is SNHLY, CDR2 FYNNEI, per germline. The V end lost 6 bases, the J end lost 4 bases, and 7 bases lay between the germline ends. The CDR3 runs 13 residues. The CDR3 region is CASRRAGANVLTF. For the CDR3, the DNA is TGTGCCAGCAGGAGGGCCGGGGCCAACGTCCTGACTTTC.

The chain joins TRBV4-3 to TRBJ2-7, with a tentative D call TRBD2 (6 bases). This CDR3 has 15 amino acids. Germline assignment: CDR1 LGHNA and CDR2 YSLEER. V shed 3 bases and J shed 2 bases, with 14 bases lying between them. The CDR3 here is CASSQEGTKAYEQYF. Written as DNA, the CDR3 is TGCGCCAGCAGCCAGGAGGGGACCAAGGCCTACGAGCAGTACTTC.

The CDR3 nucleotides are TGTGCCAGCATAGGGACTCGGAGCACCGGGGAGCTGTTTTTT. Its protein is CASIGTRSTGELFF. The V and J genes are TRBV2 and TRBJ2-2; TRBD2 is a possible D gene (6 bases). Per germline, CDR1 SNHLY and CDR2 FYNNEI. V was pared by 7 bases and J by 4 bases, with 13 bases between. The CDR3 runs 14 residues. Combining the CDR3 with reference TRBV2 and TRBJ2-2 gives the whole variable domain EPEVTQTPSHQVTQMGQEVILRCVPISNHLYFYWYRQILGQKVEFLVSFYNNEISEKSEIFDDQFSVERPDGSNFTLKIRSTKLEDSAMYFCASIGTRSTGELFFGEGSRLTVL.

The chain joins TRBV19 to TRBJ1-2; the match to TRBD1 covers 8 bases. The CDR3 consists of 15 residues. The V segment lost 5 bases and the J segment 4 bases; nucleotides outside the gene matches: 9. Germline assignment: CDR1 LNHDA and CDR2 SQIVND (reference sequence). The CDR3 coding sequence is TGTGCCAGTAGTCCGGACAGGGCCAGGGTCTATGGCTACACCTTC. This encodes CASSPDRARVYGYTF.

The chain employs TRBV5-4 and TRBJ1-2, with 8 bases lining up with TRBD1. Germline V gene lookup returns CDR1 SGHNT and CDR2 YYREEE (reference sequence). The V segment lost 5 bases and the J segment 7 bases; nucleotides outside the gene matches: 10. The CDR3 covers 14 residues. The CDR3 sequence is CASRSQGAPAGYTF. The CDR3 coding sequence is TGTGCCAGCAGATCGCAGGGGGCCCCCGCTGGCTACACCTTC.

The chain couples TRBV2 to TRBJ2-1, with 7 bases identical to TRBD1. The CDR3 is made up of 13 amino acids. Germline V gene data show CDR1 as SNHLY and CDR2 as FYNNEI. Trimming cost V 5 bases and J 4 bases; bases outside gene matches: 2. The CDR3 protein is CASSRDSYNEQFF. The CDR3 region has the DNA TGTGCCAGCAGTAGGGACAGTTACAATGAGCAGTTCTTC.

This clone has just one count. As DNA, the CDR3 is TGTGCCAGCATCAGAGGACAGGGGAGTATCGTAGCTTTCTTT. Its translation: CASIRGQGSIVAFF. The rearrangement uses TRBV5-6 and TRBJ1-1; 9 nucleotides line up with TRBD1. J gave up 10 bases and V 6 bases, and 13 bases lay outside the gene matches. Per the germline V gene, CDR1 is SGHDT and CDR2 is YYEEEE. This CDR3 is 14 amino acids long.

The V and J genes are TRBV7-2 and TRBJ1-1; 7 bases are a match to TRBD1. V was pared by 3 bases and J by 2 bases, with 3 bases of the junction left unmatched. This CDR3 is 14 amino acids long. Germline V lookup: CDR1 SGHTA, CDR2 FQGNSA. The CDR3 DNA reads as TGTGCCAGCAGCTTCAGACAGGGAAACACTGAAGCTTTCTTT. This sequence encodes CASSFRQGNTEAFF. The whole variable domain, filled in from reference TRBV7-2 and TRBJ1-1, reads GAGVSQSPSNKVTEKGKDVELRCDPISGHTALYWYRQSLGQGLEFLIYFQGNSAPDKSGLPSDRFSAERTGGSVSTLTIQRTQQEDSAVYLCASSFRQGNTEAFFGQGTRLTVV.

The chain carries TRBV11-2 and TRBJ1-3, with D uncertain. The CDR3 extends over 13 amino acids. V lost 1 base and J 4 bases, leaving 5 bases between the germline ends. Germline V gene sequence: CDR1 SGHAT, CDR2 FQNNGV. The CDR3 is CASSLGEGNTIYF. For the CDR3, the DNA is TGTGCCAGCAGCTTAGGGGAGGGAAACACCATATATTTT.

In this sample, this clone turned up a few times. The rearrangement links TRBV2 to TRBJ2-5; D is tentatively TRBD1 or TRBD2 (6 bases each). The CDR3 runs 12 residues. The V gene lost 10 bases and the J gene lost 5 bases, with 14 bases spanning the gap. The germline V gene encodes CDR1 SNHLY and CDR2 FYNNEI. CDR3 bases: TGTGCCACCAAGGGGGGCGGCGAGACCCAGTACTTC. It yields the protein CATKGGGETQYF.

This chain connects TRBV18 to TRBJ1-2, with D hard to call. Germline values: CDR1 KGHSH, CDR2 LQKENI. Trimming shortened V by 0 bases and J by 4 bases, and 6 bases separated the two germline ends. The CDR3 has 13 amino acids. CDR3 residues: CASSPPRSYGYTF. The DNA of the CDR3 is TGTGCCAGCTCACCACCCCGCAGCTATGGCTACACCTTC.

The J gene is TRBJ2-7, the V gene TRBV11-2, with 10 bases lining up with TRBD2. The CDR3 contains 16 residues. Germline CDR1 and CDR2: SGHAT and FQNNGV. Trimming took 8 bases from V and 1 from J; bases not matched to a gene: 11. This CDR3 reads CASGPTSGVPSYEQYF. As DNA, the CDR3 is TGTGCCAGCGGACCAACTAGCGGGGTCCCTTCCTACGAGCAGTACTTC.

The chain has TRBV13 and TRBJ1-4, with 8 bases identical to TRBD1. Unmatched junction bases numbered 6, after V lost 4 bases and J lost 8 bases. The CDR3 length is 14 residues. Looked up from germline, CDR1 is PRHDT and CDR2 is FYEKMQ (reference sequence). The DNA for the CDR3 is TGTGCCAGCAGCTCGAACAGGGGGTTCGAAAAACTGTTTTTT. This translates into CASSSNRGFEKLFF.

This clone showed up just once. The J gene is TRBJ1-2, the V gene TRBV27; possibly TRBD1 for D (5 bases). Between the trimmed V and J ends, which lost 4 bases and 3 bases, there was a span of 12 bases. The CDR3 length is 14 residues. Germline CDR1 is MNHEY and CDR2 is SMNVEV (reference sequence). CDR3 in DNA: TGTGCCAGCAGTTCTCCAGGGATAGACTATGGCTACACCTTC. It codes for CASSSPGIDYGYTF.

V usage is TRBV28 and J usage is TRBJ1-2; 7 nucleotides match TRBD1. J gave up 1 base and V 0 bases, and 5 bases lay outside the gene matches. CDR1 MDHEN and CDR2 SYDVKM come from the germline V gene. This CDR3 contains 16 residues. Here the CDR3 reads CASSLWEGANNYGYTF. The DNA for the CDR3 is TGTGCCAGCAGTTTATGGGAGGGGGCCAATAACTATGGCTACACCTTC.

V usage is TRBV27 and J usage is TRBJ2-3; 9 nucleotides line up with TRBD2. The junction had 13 bases not matched to a gene; V was cut back by 7 bases and J by 8 bases. Germline-derived CDR1 and CDR2 are MNHEY and SMNVEV (reference sequence). The CDR3 is made up of 15 amino acids. This CDR3 is CASTQLRGGSFTQYF. Written as DNA, the CDR3 is TGTGCCAGCACCCAACTGCGGGGGGGGTCTTTTACGCAGTATTTT.

V gene TRBV7-9 combines with J gene TRBJ1-4, with D maybe TRBD1 (5 bases). This CDR3 has 13 amino acids. V was clipped by 5 bases and J by 8 bases, with 12 bases between them. CDR1 is SEHNR, CDR2 FQNEAQ, per germline (reference sequence). The CDR3 DNA reads as TGTGCCAGCAGCCTCAATGAGGGGGAAAAACTGTTTTTT. Translated, it gives CASSLNEGEKLFF.